The rows below give T cell receptor beta chains drawn from one sample of a study of T cell responses to AZD1222 COVID-19 vaccine. TCRdb's table, derived via immunoSEQ multiplex PCR, lists solely in-frame clones and lacks some. Seen here are some 130,000 clones, around four fifths observed once, and the top ten hold 4.1%. The sequenced sample was peripheral blood, obtained on day 0 of AZD1222 vaccination. The receptors here all came from an adult in good health. CDR3s include the opening cysteine and the closing phenylalanine or tryptophan. A D gene is named only where the DNA matches it firmly. Where a row states a size, it is once, few, many or the class of an expanded clone; other rows omit it.

TRBD1	TRBJ2-7	once	TRBV27	TGTGCCAGCAGCTTGGACAGGGGGAGAGGATACGAGCAGTACTTC	CASSLDRGRGYEQYF
TRBD1	TRBJ1-6	once	TRBV27	TGTGCCAGCGGTAGGACAGGGGTGAATTCACCCCTCCACTTT	CASGRTGVNSPLHF
-	TRBJ2-7	once	TRBV28	TGTGCCAGCAGTTTTCCGGGGACGAGCTCCTACGAGCAGTACTTC	CASSFPGTSSYEQYF
-	TRBJ2-3	-	TRBV19	TGTGCCAGTAGTATAAATAAGAGGGGGGATACGCAGTATTTT	CASSINKRGDTQYF
TRBD1	TRBJ2-4	-	TRBV3-1/TRBV3-2	TGTGCCAGCAGCCAAGGACAGGGTTTCATTCAGTACTTC	CASSQGQGFIQYF
-	TRBJ1-2	-	TRBV27	TGTGCCAGCTCCCAAGGGCCAATCACGTCCTATGGCTACACCTTC	CASSQGPITSYGYTF
TRBD1	TRBJ1-2	-	TRBV7-3	TGTGCCAGCAGCGAACATGACAGGGGGCTGTCGGGCACCTTC	CASSEHDRGLSGTF
TRBD1	TRBJ2-1	-	TRBV5-1	TGCGCCAGCAGCCCCCAGGGACAGGGGTACAATGAGCAGTTCTTC	CASSPQGQGYNEQFF
TRBD1	TRBJ1-2	-	TRBV29-1	TGCAGCGCCCTGGACAGGGCGAACTATGGCTACACCTTC	CSALDRANYGYTF
-	TRBJ1-5	-	TRBV12-3/TRBV12-4	TGTGCCAGCAACCCTACAGGCCCCCAGCCCCAGCATTTT	CASNPTGPQPQHF
-	TRBJ1-1	-	TRBV29-1	TGCAGCGTTGGGGCGGTGGTGAACACTGAAGCTTTCTTT	CSVGAVVNTEAFF
-	TRBJ1-3	-	TRBV28	TGTGCCAGCAGTCCTCGGGGGTTCTCTGGAAACACCATATATTTT	CASSPRGFSGNTIYF
-	TRBJ2-5	-	TRBV2	TGTGCCAGCGTGGGACAAGTCCAAGAGACCCAGTACTTC	CASVGQVQETQYF
-	TRBJ1-3	-	TRBV30	TGTGCCTGGAGTGTTAGGGGCCCTCCTGGAAACACCATATATTTT	CAWSVRGPPGNTIYF
TRBD2	TRBJ2-2	-	TRBV24-1	TGTGCCACCGGTCTAGCGGGGGGCACGAACACCGGGGAGCTGTTTTTT	CATGLAGGTNTGELFF
-	TRBJ1-1	-	TRBV2	TGTGCCAGCACAACCAGGGGCCGCACGAACACTGAAGCTTTCTTT	CASTTRGRTNTEAFF
TRBD1	TRBJ1-4	-	TRBV30	TGTGCCTGGAGTGTGGGGACAGGGGGCAAAGGAAAACTGTTTTTT	CAWSVGTGGKGKLFF
-	TRBJ2-3	-	TRBV19	TGTGCCAGTAGTATGGCGTTCACAGATACGCAGTATTTT	CASSMAFTDTQYF
-	TRBJ1-1	-	TRBV29-1	TGCATCCTCAGGCCGGGAACTGAAGCTTTCTTT	CILRPGTEAFF
-	TRBJ1-6	-	TRBV12-3/TRBV12-4	TGTGCCAGCAGTTTGGTCCAAAGATCACCCCTCCACTTT	CASSLVQRSPLHF
TRBD2	TRBJ2-3	-	TRBV7-9	TGTGCCAGCAGCCACCACGGGACTAGCGGGGTCTTGGCGCAGTATTTT	CASSHHGTSGVLAQYF